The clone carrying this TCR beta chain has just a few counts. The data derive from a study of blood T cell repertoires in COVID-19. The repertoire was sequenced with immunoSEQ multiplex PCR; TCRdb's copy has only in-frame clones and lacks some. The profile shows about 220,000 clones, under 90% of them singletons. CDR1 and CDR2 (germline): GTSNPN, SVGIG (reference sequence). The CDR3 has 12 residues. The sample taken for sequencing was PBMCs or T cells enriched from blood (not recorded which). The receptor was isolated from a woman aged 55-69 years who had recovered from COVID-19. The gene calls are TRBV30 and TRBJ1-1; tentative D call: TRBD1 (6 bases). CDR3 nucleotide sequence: TGTGCTGGAGCCAGGGGATCCACTGAAGCTTTCTTT. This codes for CAGARGSTEAFF.